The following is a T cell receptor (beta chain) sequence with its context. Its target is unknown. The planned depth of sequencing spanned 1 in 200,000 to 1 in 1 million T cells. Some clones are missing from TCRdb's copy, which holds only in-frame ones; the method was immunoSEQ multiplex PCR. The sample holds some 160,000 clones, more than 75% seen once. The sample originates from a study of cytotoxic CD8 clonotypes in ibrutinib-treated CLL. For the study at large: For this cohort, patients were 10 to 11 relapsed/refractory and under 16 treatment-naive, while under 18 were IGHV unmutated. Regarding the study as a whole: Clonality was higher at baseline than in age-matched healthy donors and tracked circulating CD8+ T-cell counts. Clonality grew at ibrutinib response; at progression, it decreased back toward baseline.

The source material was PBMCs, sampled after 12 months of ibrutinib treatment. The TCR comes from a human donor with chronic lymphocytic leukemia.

The chain's CDR3 is CASSQERDYYEQYF. Here the CDR3 DNA reads TGCGCCAGCAGCCAAGAAAGGGACTACTATGAGCAGTACTTC. The gene calls are TRBV4-3 and TRBJ2-7; 7 nucleotides agree with TRBD2. Trimming removed 0 bases from V and 7 bases from J; junction bases left unmatched: 6. The CDR3 length is 14 residues. Germline CDR1 is LGHNA and CDR2 is YSLEER.